Below are 26 T cell receptor beta chains sequenced from a single sample in a study of blood T cell repertoires in COVID-19. Assay: immunoSEQ multiplex PCR; the TCRdb copy retains only in-frame clones and omits some. The repertoire has some 190,000 clones, 70% to 85% of them found once; the top ten carry 3.2%. Material: PBMCs or T cells enriched from blood (not recorded which). These receptors all stem from a woman in her twenties or thirties who had recovered from COVID-19.

The rearrangement links TRBV5-1 to TRBJ1-6; D is perhaps TRBD1 (6 bases). CDR1 is SGHRS, CDR2 YFSETQ, per germline. The CDR3 runs 15 residues. The V and J ends lost 3 bases and 5 bases respectively, with 12 bases between them. CDR3 coding DNA: TGCGCCAGCAGCTACGGACAGAAGAATAATTCACCCCTCCACTTT. Translating gives CASSYGQKNNSPLHF.

The chain links TRBV11-2 to TRBJ2-7; tentative D call: TRBD1 (6 bases). The germline V gene has CDR1 SGHAT and CDR2 FQNNGV. V was pared by 5 bases and J by 3 bases, with 14 bases between. CDR3 size: 14 residues. CDR3 DNA: TGTGCCAGCAGCATCGAAGGGGGTTTCTACGAGCAGTACTTC. It codes for CASSIEGGFYEQYF.

This CDR3 is CASSLSGRAPDTQYF. Here the CDR3 DNA reads TGTGCCAGCAGCTTAAGCGGGAGGGCCCCAGATACGCAGTATTTT. The chain is built from TRBV7-2 and TRBJ2-3, with TRBD2 matching over 10 bases. CDR3 length: 15 amino acids. Germline CDR1 reads SGHTA; CDR2 reads FQGNSA. The V and J ends lost 2 bases and 4 bases, in that order; junction bases with no gene match: 3. Filled out from reference TRBV7-2 and TRBJ2-3, the complete variable domain reads GAGVSQSPSNKVTEKGKDVELRCDPISGHTALYWYRQSLGQGLEFLIYFQGNSAPDKSGLPSDRFSAERTGGSVSTLTIQRTQQEDSAVYLCASSLSGRAPDTQYFGPGTRLTVL.

The rearrangement uses TRBV6-1 and TRBJ1-2; tentative D call: TRBD1 (6 bases). The germline CDR1 and CDR2 sequences are MNHNS and SASEGT. The CDR3 contains 13 residues. The V end was cut by 0 bases, the J end by 7 bases, with 9 bases between. CDR3 protein: CASSEARGGGYTF. For the CDR3, the DNA is TGTGCCAGCAGTGAAGCGAGGGGGGGTGGCTACACCTTC.

The rearrangement links TRBV7-8 to TRBJ1-5; D gene ambiguous. CDR1 is SGHVS, CDR2 FQNEAQ, per germline. V was trimmed by 0 bases and J by 4 bases, leaving 7 bases between them. The CDR3 runs to 14 residues. The CDR3, as DNA: TGTGCCAGCAGCTTAGCGCTAAGAAATCAGCCCCAGCATTTT. It encodes CASSLALRNQPQHF.

This clone appeared a few times. V and J are TRBV28 and TRBJ1-2; 8 bases map to TRBD1. Germline V CDR1 and CDR2: MDHEN, SYDVKM. The J segment lost 2 bases and the V segment lost 6 bases, leaving 5 bases of the junction unmatched. The CDR3 length is 14 residues. CDR3 protein: CASRGQGRNYGYTF. Written as DNA, the CDR3 is TGTGCCAGCAGAGGACAGGGAAGGAACTATGGCTACACCTTC.

This clone occurred once. The chain recombines TRBV7-3 with TRBJ1-1, with 7 bases that match TRBD1. The CDR3 runs 13 residues. The germline V gene encodes CDR1 SGHTA and CDR2 FQGTGA. The trim removed 5 bases at V and 5 bases at J, leaving 5 bases unmatched. CDR3 in amino acids: CASSGGGWTEAFF. As DNA, the CDR3 is TGTGCCAGCAGCGGAGGGGGCTGGACTGAAGCTTTCTTT. The full variable domain, in which reference TRBV7-3 and TRBJ1-1 provide the parts outside the CDR3, is GAGVSQTPSNKVTEKGKYVELRCDPISGHTALYWYRQSLGQGPEFLIYFQGTGAADDSGLPNDRFFAVRPEGSVSTLKIQRTERGDSAVYLCASSGGGWTEAFFGQGTRLTVV.

The chain is built from TRBV2 and TRBJ1-1, with D unclear. This CDR3 has 14 amino acids. Germline loops: CDR1 SNHLY, CDR2 FYNNEI. V was clipped by 4 bases and J by 4 bases, with 13 bases between them. CDR3 bases: TGTGCCAGCAGTGTAAGTTTTGTCGGCACTGAAGCTTTCTTT. Its translation is CASSVSFVGTEAFF.

This clone was picked up many times. V and J are TRBV5-1 and TRBJ2-7, with D unresolved. Trimming pared 0 bases from V and 4 bases from J, leaving 14 bases between. CDR3 length equals 15 residues. Looked up from germline, CDR1 is SGHRS and CDR2 is YFSETQ. The CDR3 nucleotides are TGCGCCAGCAGCTTGGCCGGGTTTTTTGAGTACGAGCAGTACTTC. Translating gives CASSLAGFFEYEQYF. Full variable domain (missing parts from reference TRBV5-1 and TRBJ2-7): KAGVTQTPRYLIKTRGQQVTLSCSPISGHRSVSWYQQTPGQGLQFLFEYFSETQRNKGNFPGRFSGRQFSNSRSEMNVSTLELGDSALYLCASSLAGFFEYEQYFGPGTRLTVT.

This chain joins TRBV5-1 and TRBJ2-7; D might be TRBD1 (5 bases). The CDR3 is 14 amino acids. Germline V gives CDR1 SGHRS, CDR2 YFSETQ. V lost 0 bases, J lost 5 bases, and 12 bases lay in between. The CDR3 nucleotides are TGCGCCAGCAGCTTGGAGGGGCGGTTAAACGAGCAGTACTTC. It specifies CASSLEGRLNEQYF.

The chain recombines TRBV7-3 with TRBJ1-1, with 9 nucleotides matching TRBD1. The length of the CDR3 is 14 residues. V shed 2 bases and J 7 bases; nucleotides not matched to a gene: 5. CDR1 is SGHTA and CDR2 is FQGTGA in the germline V gene. This CDR3 reads CASSLFGQGFEAFF. The CDR3, as DNA: TGTGCCAGCAGCTTATTTGGACAGGGGTTTGAAGCTTTCTTT.

The J gene is TRBJ2-7, the V gene TRBV9; 8 bases agree with TRBD2. Germline V gene lookup returns CDR1 SGDLS and CDR2 YYNGEE. With 4 bases clipped from V and 3 bases from J, the junction kept 15 bases outside the gene matches. The CDR3 extends over 17 amino acids. The CDR3 bases are TGTGCCAGCAGCCCCGGAGGAGGGGTCGGGGGGGTCTACGAGCAGTACTTC. This codes for CASSPGGGVGGVYEQYF.

J is TRBJ1-2 and V is TRBV29-1; perhaps TRBD1 as D (6 bases). V lost 5 bases, J lost 8 bases, and 18 bases lay in between. The CDR3 has 13 amino acids. Germline V lookup: CDR1 SQVTM, CDR2 ANQGSEA. The CDR3 region is CSVSGTTFGGYTF. CDR3 DNA: TGCAGCGTTTCCGGGACAACTTTTGGAGGCTACACCTTC.

This chain connects TRBV2 to TRBJ1-2, with D perhaps TRBD1 (6 bases). With 4 bases removed from V and 6 bases from J, the gap between germline ends came to 12 bases. In germline, CDR1 is SNHLY, CDR2 FYNNEI. The CDR3 is 13 amino acids. In DNA, the CDR3 is TGTGCCAGCAGTGTACGGGGGGCGGATGGCTACACCTTC. Encoded protein: CASSVRGADGYTF.

The chain carries TRBV2 and TRBJ2-1; D perhaps matches TRBD2 (6 bases). CDR3 size: 15 residues. V was clipped by 5 bases and J by 6 bases, with 17 bases between them. CDR1 and CDR2 from the germline V gene are SNHLY and FYNNEI. The CDR3 DNA sequence: TGTGCCAGCAGTCCTACTAGCCGATTGGGCAATGAGCAGTTCTTC. Translation: CASSPTSRLGNEQFF.

This chain connects TRBV2 to TRBJ2-3; D might be TRBD2 (5 bases). The CDR3 runs to 13 residues. Germline V CDR1 and CDR2: SNHLY, FYNNEI. V lost 10 bases, J lost 5 bases, and 16 bases lay in between. The DNA of the CDR3 is TGTGCCACAAGCGGTCAGTCGAGAGATACGCAGTATTTT. Its protein is CATSGQSRDTQYF.

This clone is a singleton in its sample. The chain has TRBV19 and TRBJ1-1; 7 bases agree with TRBD1. The junction had 17 bases not matched to a gene; V was cut back by 7 bases and J by 6 bases. Germline loops: CDR1 LNHDA, CDR2 SQIVND (reference sequence). The CDR3 extends over 16 amino acids. CDR3 residues: CASNPWDSWEKAEAFF. The DNA of the CDR3 is TGTGCCAGTAATCCATGGGACAGCTGGGAGAAGGCTGAAGCTTTCTTT.

The chain links TRBV7-9 to TRBJ1-5; D is ambiguous. The CDR3 has 16 residues. V was clipped by 1 base and J by 0 bases, with 10 bases between them. Germline values: CDR1 SEHNR, CDR2 FQNEAQ (reference sequence). CDR3 nucleotides: TGTGCCAGCAGCTTAGGTAGCTTTTATAGCAATCAGCCCCAGCATTTT. This translates into CASSLGSFYSNQPQHF.

This chain's CDR3 is CATGLAGGPGEQFF. The DNA of the CDR3 is TGCGCCACCGGACTAGCGGGAGGGCCCGGTGAGCAGTTCTTC. The chain uses TRBV5-1 and TRBJ2-1; 15 nucleotides agree with TRBD2. After removal of 9 bases from V and 9 bases from J, the junction contained 7 bases not matched to a gene. The CDR3 spans 14 residues. CDR1 and CDR2 from the germline V gene are SGHRS and YFSETQ.

V gene TRBV23-1 combines with J gene TRBJ2-1; D call uncertain. TRBV23-1 qualifies as an ORF whose function is uncertain. Trimming removed 0 bases from V and 0 bases from J, with 9 bases in between. This CDR3 is 16 amino acids long. CDR3 in DNA: TGCGCCAGCAGTCAATCGCTTAGAAGCTCCTACAATGAGCAGTTCTTC. Encoded protein: CASSQSLRSSYNEQFF.

This clone was picked up a small number of times. The chain carries TRBV12-3 or TRBV12-4 and TRBJ2-5; no firm D call. V shed 0 bases and J shed 3 bases, with 5 bases lying between them. The CDR3 is 13 residues long. CDR3 region: CASSLAAEETQYF. The CDR3 nucleotides read TGTGCCAGCAGTTTAGCGGCTGAAGAGACCCAGTACTTC.

V and J are TRBV24-1 and TRBJ2-2; tentative D call: TRBD2 (5 bases). Trimming pared 7 bases from V and 3 bases from J, leaving 23 bases between. Germline V CDR1 and CDR2: KGHDR, SFDVKD. This CDR3 is built from 18 residues. The CDR3 nucleotides are TGTGCCACCAGCGGCGGGTTCTCAGGACCGATTTACACCGGGGAGCTGTTTTTT. It yields the protein CATSGGFSGPIYTGELFF.

The V and J genes are TRBV20-1 and TRBJ2-1, with 7 bases identical to TRBD2. The CDR3 runs 16 residues. The ends lost 3 bases at V and 0 bases at J; junction bases unmatched: 8. CDR1 and CDR2 (germline): DFQATT, SNEGSKA (reference sequence). CDR3 nucleotides: TGCAGTGCTAGTGTTAGCGGGCTAAGCTCCTACAATGAGCAGTTCTTC. Protein sequence: CSASVSGLSSYNEQFF.

The J gene is TRBJ1-1, the V gene TRBV6-5, with D maybe TRBD1 (5 bases). V lost 3 bases to trimming and J lost 0 bases, with 14 bases between them. From germline, CDR1 is MNHEY and CDR2 SVGAGI. This CDR3 comprises 16 residues. CDR3 sequence (DNA): TGTGCCAGCAGTTATAGTTCGACAGAGATGAACACTGAAGCTTTCTTT. Translation: CASSYSSTEMNTEAFF.

The rearrangement joins TRBV19 to TRBJ2-7; the D gene is possibly TRBD2 (5 bases). The CDR3 is 11 residues long. With 1 base removed from V and 7 bases from J, the gap between germline ends came to 5 bases. Germline V gene data show CDR1 as LNHDA and CDR2 as SQIVND (reference sequence). The CDR3 DNA sequence: TGTGCCAGTAGTATAGGGGAGGAGCAGTACTTC. It codes for CASSIGEEQYF.

In this sample, this clone turned up a few times. The rearrangement joins TRBV6-1 to TRBJ2-5; 8 bases map to TRBD2. The CDR3 is 14 residues long. In germline, CDR1 is MNHNS, CDR2 SASEGT. J gave up 3 bases and V 3 bases, and 3 bases lay outside the gene matches. CDR3 residues: CASSDLLAEETQYF. Written as DNA, the CDR3 is TGTGCCAGCAGTGATTTACTAGCGGAAGAGACCCAGTACTTC.